The clone carrying this TCR beta chain has a handful of counts. Its specificity is not known. Trimming removed 2 bases at V and 2 bases at J, with 18 bases between. CDR1 DFQATT and CDR2 SNEGSKA come from the germline V gene (reference sequence). CDR3 length equals 16 residues. The data were taken from a study of T cell repertoires in cytomegalovirus infection. Study observations and caveats: CMV-specific TCR beta clonotypes restricted by HLA-C were the ones dominating the ex vivo response.

TCRdb reanalysed the reads using MiXCR and keeps one entry per CDR3 protein. This sample yields over 300,000 distinct CDR3 sequences, of which around a tenth are seen a single time; around 4% belongs to the top ten. The receptor was derived from a human donor in good health (CMV status not recorded). Some clones in this sample may be carry-over from other donors' samples. The J gene is TRBJ1-2, the V gene TRBV20-1; tentative D call: TRBD1 (6 bases). What was sequenced was PBMCs. CDR3 protein: CSARRASGGANYGYTF. The CDR3 DNA is TGCAGTGCTAGAAGGGCCTCCGGGGGCGCGAACTATGGCTACACCTTC.